Below are 9 T cell receptor beta chains sequenced from a single sample in a study of low-dose radiotherapy and immunotherapy resistance in tumors. Alpha- and beta-chain coverage of first-strand cDNA came from TRAV- and TRBV-specific primers. The TCRs were subjected to amplification over roughly 18 PCR cycles employing a constant-region primer in conjunction with a V-primer adapter. In TCRdb, the reads were re-called with MiXCR into one record per CDR3 protein. The sample carries roughly 11,000 distinct CDR3 sequences, 65% recorded once. The origin of the receptors is a human donor with advanced metastatic prostate, ovarian, gallbladder or colorectal cancer (not recorded which). This table probably holds off-target reads from a library built for another chain.

This clonotype has a single count. The chain combines TRBV5-1 with TRBJ2-1; D is ambiguous. V was clipped by 0 bases and J by 8 bases, with 9 bases between them. The CDR3 totals 13 residues. The germline CDR1 and CDR2 sequences are SGHRS and YFSETQ. CDR3 sequence: CASSLANEDEQFF. In DNA, the CDR3 is TGCGCCAGCAGCTTGGCTAATGAGGATGAGCAGTTCTTC.

This rearrangement joins TRBV9 to TRBJ1-6, with TRBD1 identical over 7 bases. CDR1 is SGDLS and CDR2 is YYNGEE in the germline V gene. Trimming at V came to 0 bases and at J to 10 bases, leaving 10 bases not matched to a gene. CDR3 length: 16 residues. CDR3 sequence (DNA): TGTGCCAGCAGCGTAGGAGGAACAGGGGTAGGGTCACCCCTCCACTTT. Encoded protein: CASSVGGTGVGSPLHF. Full variable domain (missing parts from reference TRBV9 and TRBJ1-6): DSGVTQTPKHLITATGQRVTLRCSPRSGDLSVYWYQQSLDQGLQFLIQYYNGEERAKGNILERFSAQQFPDLHSELNLSSLELGDSALYFCASSVGGTGVGSPLHFGNGTRLTVT.

This clonotype was seen a handful of times. The rearrangement uses TRBV2 and TRBJ2-1; D remains ambiguous. V was pared by 7 bases and J by 2 bases, with 3 bases between. Germline V CDR1 and CDR2: SNHLY, FYNNEI. The CDR3 loop spans 11 amino acids. The CDR3 bases are TGTGCCAGCACTGCCTACAATGAGCAGTTCTTC. This encodes CASTAYNEQFF.

This clonotype was seen a few times. The J gene is TRBJ2-5, the V gene TRBV12-3 or TRBV12-4, with D unresolved. Trimming removed 1 base from V and 7 bases from J, with 7 bases in between. CDR3 size: 12 residues. The CDR3 protein is CASSLGGGTQYF. As DNA, the CDR3 is TGTGCCAGCAGTTTAGGCGGCGGGACCCAGTACTTC.

This chain connects TRBV7-9 to TRBJ2-7, with 9 bases identical to TRBD1. With V trimmed by 5 bases and J by 5 bases, 7 bases remained unmatched. The CDR3 spans 14 residues. Germline CDR1 is SEHNR and CDR2 is FQNEAQ (reference sequence). CDR3 residues: CASSKGQGVHEQYF. The CDR3 region has the DNA TGTGCCAGCAGCAAGGGACAGGGAGTGCACGAGCAGTACTTC.

This clonotype was seen a handful of times. The CDR3 loop is CASSIGGQVNQPQHF. The CDR3 DNA is TGTGCCAGTAGTATTGGGGGACAGGTAAATCAGCCCCAGCATTTT. The gene calls are TRBV19 and TRBJ1-5; 8 bases align to TRBD1. V shed 3 bases and J 4 bases; nucleotides not matched to a gene: 5. Germline assignment: CDR1 LNHDA and CDR2 SQIVND (reference sequence). The CDR3 runs to 15 residues.

This clonotype occurred once. One end of the junction fails to match germline, which may point to a read error. This CDR3 is CASSLDMMNTEAFF. The CDR3 nucleotides are TGTGCCAGCAGCTTGGATATGATGAACACTGAAGCTTTCTTT. The rearrangement joins TRBV5-3 to TRBJ1-1; no clear D. TRBV5-3 is an ORF for which the function is uncertain. The CDR3 length is 14 residues.

The table lists this clonotype with a few counts. The CDR3 DNA reads as TGTGCCAGCAGCTCCTACTCCCTTAGCGGGAGGTGGTATGAGCAGTTCTTC. Translating it yields CASSSYSLSGRWYEQFF. The chain has TRBV11-2 and TRBJ2-1; 10 bases agree with TRBD2. This CDR3 has 17 residues. Germline V gene sequence: CDR1 SGHAT, CDR2 FQNNGV. V lost 4 bases, J lost 8 bases, and 14 bases stayed unmatched.

The V and J genes are TRBV6-2 or TRBV6-3 and TRBJ1-2, with a tentative D call TRBD1 (6 bases). The V and J ends lost 2 bases and 4 bases respectively, with 8 bases between them. The CDR3 extends over 13 amino acids. Per germline, CDR1 MNHEY and CDR2 SVGEGT. CDR3 nucleotides: TGTGCCAGCAGTTACAACAGGGCCTATGGCTACACCTTC. Protein: CASSYNRAYGYTF.